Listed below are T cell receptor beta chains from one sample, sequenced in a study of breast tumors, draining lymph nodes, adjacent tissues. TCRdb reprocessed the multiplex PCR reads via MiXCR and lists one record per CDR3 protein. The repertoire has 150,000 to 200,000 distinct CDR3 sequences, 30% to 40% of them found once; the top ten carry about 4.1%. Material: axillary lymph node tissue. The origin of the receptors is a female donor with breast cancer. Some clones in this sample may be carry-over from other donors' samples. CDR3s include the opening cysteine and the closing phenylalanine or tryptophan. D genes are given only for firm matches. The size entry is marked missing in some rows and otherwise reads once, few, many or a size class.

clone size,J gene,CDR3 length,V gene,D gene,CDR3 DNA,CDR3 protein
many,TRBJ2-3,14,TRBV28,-,TGTGCCAGTAGGAAGGGGGGGCCAATCGATACGCAGTATTTT,CASRKGGPIDTQYF
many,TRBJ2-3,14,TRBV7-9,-,TGTGCCAGCAGCTTAGGAGCGAGCACAGATACGCAGTATTTT,CASSLGASTDTQYF
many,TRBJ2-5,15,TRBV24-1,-,TGTGCCACCAGTGATCCTACCAGGGTCCAAGAGACCCAGTACTTC,CATSDPTRVQETQYF
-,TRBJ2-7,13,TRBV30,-,TGTGCCTGGAGTGCCTACTTAGCGGACGAGCAGTACTTC,CAWSAYLADEQYF
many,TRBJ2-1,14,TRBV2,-,TGTGCCAGCAGGGGGACACGAGGGCCGTTCGAGCAGTTCTTC,CASRGTRGPFEQFF
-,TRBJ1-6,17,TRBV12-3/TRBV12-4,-,TGTGCCAGCAGCCAATACCCACTAGGGGCGCCCCAGAATCTCCTCCACTTT,CASSQYPLGAPQNLLHF
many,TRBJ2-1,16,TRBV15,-,TGTGCCACCAGCAGAGATCGGGTTAGCTCCTACAATGAGCAGTTCTTC,CATSRDRVSSYNEQFF
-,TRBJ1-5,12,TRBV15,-,TGTGCCACCAGCGAGGGATCTGGGCCCCAGCATTTT,CATSEGSGPQHF
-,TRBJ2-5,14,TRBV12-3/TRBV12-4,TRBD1,TGTGCCAGCAGTTTAGGGACAGGGGGAGAGACCCAGTACTTC,CASSLGTGGETQYF
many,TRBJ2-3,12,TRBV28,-,TGTGCCAGCAGTTTCTTTGGAGATACGCAGTATTTT,CASSFFGDTQYF
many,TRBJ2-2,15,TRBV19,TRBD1,TGTGCCAGTACCAGGACAGGCGGTGTCACCGGGGAGCTGTTTTTT,CASTRTGGVTGELFF
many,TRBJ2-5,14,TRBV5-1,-,TGCGCCAGCAGCTTGGCCGGGATCCAAGAGACCCAGTACTTC,CASSLAGIQETQYF
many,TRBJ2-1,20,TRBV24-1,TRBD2,TGTGCCACCAGTGATCCAGCAGGAGCCACCGGGGGGGCGTCCTACAATGAGCAGTTCTTC,CATSDPAGATGGASYNEQFF
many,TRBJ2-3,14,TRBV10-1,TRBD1,TGCGCCAGCAGCCCCGGGACAGCCACAGATACGCAGTATTTT,CASSPGTATDTQYF
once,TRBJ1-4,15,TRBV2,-,TGTGCCAGCAGACGAGGGCAGGGGCCTAATGAAAAACTATTTTTT,CASRRGQGPNEKLFF
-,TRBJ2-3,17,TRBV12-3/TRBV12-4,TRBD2,TGTGCCAGCAGTTTCCTCGGACTAGCGGGGGGCGCAGATACGCAGTATTTT,CASSFLGLAGGADTQYF
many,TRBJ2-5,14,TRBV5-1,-,TGCGCCAGCAGCAACCGGGACAACCAAGAGACCCAGTACTTC,CASSNRDNQETQYF
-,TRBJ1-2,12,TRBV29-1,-,TGCAGCGTTGTAGTCCCCCGGGATGGCTACACCTTC,CSVVVPRDGYTF
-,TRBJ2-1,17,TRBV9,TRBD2,TGTGCCAGCAGCGTAGGAGTGGGGCCTAGCGGCATCAATGAGCAGTTCTTC,CASSVGVGPSGINEQFF
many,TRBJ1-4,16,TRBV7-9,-,TGTGCCAGCAGCGCTCCGTGGGGGGGGACGATTGAAAAACTGTTTTTT,CASSAPWGGTIEKLFF
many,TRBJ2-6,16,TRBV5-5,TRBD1,TGTGCCAGCAGCTCTGGGACAGGAACTGGGGCCAACGTCCTGACTTTC,CASSSGTGTGANVLTF
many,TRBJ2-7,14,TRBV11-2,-,TGTGCCAGCAGCCAGGGGCCTATGCTCTACGAGCAGTACTTC,CASSQGPMLYEQYF
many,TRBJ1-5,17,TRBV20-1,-,TGCAGTGCTGGGAATGAGGGACCACCGTATAGCAATCAGCCCCAGCATTTT,CSAGNEGPPYSNQPQHF
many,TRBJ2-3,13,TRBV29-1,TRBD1,TGCAGCGGGGACCAGGGGGCTACAGATACGCAGTATTTT,CSGDQGATDTQYF
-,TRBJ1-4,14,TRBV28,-,TGTGCCAGCAAATCGTGGGGAGCTAATGAAAAACTGTTTTTT,CASKSWGANEKLFF
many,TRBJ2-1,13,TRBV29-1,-,TGCAGCGCCTTTTCCGTTTCCTACAATGAGCAGTTCTTC,CSAFSVSYNEQFF
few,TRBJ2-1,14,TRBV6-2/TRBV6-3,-,TGTGCCAGCAGTTACGGGACAACTTACAATGAGCAGTTCTTC,CASSYGTTYNEQFF
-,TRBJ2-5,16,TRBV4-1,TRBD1,TGCGCCAGCAGCCAAGATTGGAAGCAGGGGGCAGAGGCCCAGTACTTC,CASSQDWKQGAEAQYF
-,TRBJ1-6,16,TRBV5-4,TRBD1,TGTGCCGGCACCAAGGGACAGAGGGATAATAATCCACCCCTCCACTTT,CAGTKGQRDNNPPLHF
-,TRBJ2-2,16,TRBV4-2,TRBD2,TGTGCCAGCAGCCCAGGGACTAGCGAATACACCGGGGAGCTGTTTTTT,CASSPGTSEYTGELFF
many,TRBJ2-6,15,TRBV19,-,TGTGCCAGTAGCCGCTGGGGCGGGAAAGCCAACGTCCTGACTTTC,CASSRWGGKANVLTF
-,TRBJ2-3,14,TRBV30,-,TGTGCCTGTAGTGTCTTAATGAGCACAGATACGCAGTATTTT,CACSVLMSTDTQYF
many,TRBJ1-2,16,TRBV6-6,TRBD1,TGTGCCAGCAGTTACGGGGACAGCCAATTTAACTATGGCTACACCTTC,CASSYGDSQFNYGYTF
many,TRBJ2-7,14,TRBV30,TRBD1,TGTGCCTGGAGCAGCAGCCCAGGGGGCCACGAGCAGTACTTC,CAWSSSPGGHEQYF
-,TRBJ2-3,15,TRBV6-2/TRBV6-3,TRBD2,TGTGCCAGCACGTTTAGCGGGGGGCCATACAATGAGCAGTATTTT,CASTFSGGPYNEQYF
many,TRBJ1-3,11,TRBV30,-,TGTGCCTGGAGTGAAAGAAACACCATATATTTT,CAWSERNTIYF
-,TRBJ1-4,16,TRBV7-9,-,TGTGCCAGCAGCTTAGGGGAGGGACAAGCTAATGAAAAACTGTTTTTT,CASSLGEGQANEKLFF
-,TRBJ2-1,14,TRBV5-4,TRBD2,TGTGCCAGCAGCTTGACTAGCGCGGGTGGTGAGCGGTTCTTC,CASSLTSAGGERFF
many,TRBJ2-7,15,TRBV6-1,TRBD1,TGTGCCAGCAGTGCGTTACAGGGGGCGTCTTACGAGCAGTACTTC,CASSALQGASYEQYF
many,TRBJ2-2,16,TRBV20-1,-,TGCAGTGCTAGGTCAATGACAGGCTCGAACACCGGGGAGCTGTTTTTT,CSARSMTGSNTGELFF
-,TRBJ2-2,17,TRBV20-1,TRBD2,TGCAGTGCTAGAGAACTAGCGGGGCAACAGAACACCGGGGAGCTGTTTTTT,CSARELAGQQNTGELFF